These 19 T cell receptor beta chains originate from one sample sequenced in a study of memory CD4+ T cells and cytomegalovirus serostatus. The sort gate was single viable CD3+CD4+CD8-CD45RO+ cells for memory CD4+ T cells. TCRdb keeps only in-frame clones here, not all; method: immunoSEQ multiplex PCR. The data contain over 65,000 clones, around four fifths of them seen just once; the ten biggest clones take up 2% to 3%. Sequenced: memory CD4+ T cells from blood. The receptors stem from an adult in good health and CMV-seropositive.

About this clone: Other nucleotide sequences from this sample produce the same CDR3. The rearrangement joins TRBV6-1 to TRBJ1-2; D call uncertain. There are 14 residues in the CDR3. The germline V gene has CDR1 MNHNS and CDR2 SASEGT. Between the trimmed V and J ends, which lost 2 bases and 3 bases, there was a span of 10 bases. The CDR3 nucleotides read TGTGCCAGCAGTGAATTAGGCGGAGACTATGGCTACACCTTC. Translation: CASSELGGDYGYTF.

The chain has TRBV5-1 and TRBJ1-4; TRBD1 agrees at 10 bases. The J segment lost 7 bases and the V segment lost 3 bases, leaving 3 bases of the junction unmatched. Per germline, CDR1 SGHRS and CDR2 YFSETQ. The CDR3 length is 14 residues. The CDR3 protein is CASSWRDRGEKLFF. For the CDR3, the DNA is TGCGCCAGCAGCTGGCGGGACAGGGGTGAAAAACTGTTTTTT.

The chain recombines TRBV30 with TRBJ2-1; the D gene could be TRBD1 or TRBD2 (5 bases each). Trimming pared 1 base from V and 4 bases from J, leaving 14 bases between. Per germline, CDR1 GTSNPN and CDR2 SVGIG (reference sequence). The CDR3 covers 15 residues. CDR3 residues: CAWSGSGAGYNEQFF. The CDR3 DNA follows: TGTGCCTGGAGTGGCAGTGGGGCGGGTTACAATGAGCAGTTCTTC.

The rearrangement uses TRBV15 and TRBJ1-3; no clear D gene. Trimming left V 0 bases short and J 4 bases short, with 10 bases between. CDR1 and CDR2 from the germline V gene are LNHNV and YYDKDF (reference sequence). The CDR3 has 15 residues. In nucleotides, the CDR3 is TGTGCCACCAGCAGAGACTCTGGGTCCGGAAACACCATATATTTT. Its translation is CATSRDSGSGNTIYF.

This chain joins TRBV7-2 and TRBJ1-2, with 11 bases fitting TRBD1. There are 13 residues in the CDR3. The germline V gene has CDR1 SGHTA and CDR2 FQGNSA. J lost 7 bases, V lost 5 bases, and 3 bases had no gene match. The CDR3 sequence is CASSPGQGGGYTF. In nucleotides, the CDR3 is TGTGCCAGCAGCCCGGGACAGGGGGGTGGCTACACCTTC. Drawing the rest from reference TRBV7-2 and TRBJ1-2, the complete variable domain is GAGVSQSPSNKVTEKGKDVELRCDPISGHTALYWYRQSLGQGLEFLIYFQGNSAPDKSGLPSDRFSAERTGGSVSTLTIQRTQQEDSAVYLCASSPGQGGGYTFGSGTRLTVV.

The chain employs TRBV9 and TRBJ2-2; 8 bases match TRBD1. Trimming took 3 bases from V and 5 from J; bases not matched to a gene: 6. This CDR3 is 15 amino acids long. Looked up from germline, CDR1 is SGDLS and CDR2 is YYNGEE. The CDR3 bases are TGTGCCAGCAGCGCGGGACAGGCCCCAACCGGGGAGCTGTTTTTT. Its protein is CASSAGQAPTGELFF.

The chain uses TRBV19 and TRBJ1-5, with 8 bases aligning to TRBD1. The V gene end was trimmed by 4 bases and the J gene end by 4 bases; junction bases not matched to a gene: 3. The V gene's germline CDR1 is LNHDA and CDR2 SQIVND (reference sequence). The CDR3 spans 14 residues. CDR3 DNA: TGTGCCAGTAGTACTACAGGGGGTAATCAGCCCCAGCATTTT. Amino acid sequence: CASSTTGGNQPQHF.

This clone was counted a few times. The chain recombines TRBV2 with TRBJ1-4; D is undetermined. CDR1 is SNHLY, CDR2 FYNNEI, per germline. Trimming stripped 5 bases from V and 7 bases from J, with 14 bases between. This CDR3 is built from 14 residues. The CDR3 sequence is CASSSPGEGEKLFF. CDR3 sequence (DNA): TGTGCCAGCAGTTCACCTGGGGAAGGTGAAAAACTGTTTTTT.

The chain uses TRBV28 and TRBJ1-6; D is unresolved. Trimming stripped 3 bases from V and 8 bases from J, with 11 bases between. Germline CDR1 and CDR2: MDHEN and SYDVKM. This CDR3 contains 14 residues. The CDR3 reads CASSFYQDYSPLHF. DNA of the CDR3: TGTGCCAGCAGTTTTTATCAGGACTATTCACCCCTCCACTTT.

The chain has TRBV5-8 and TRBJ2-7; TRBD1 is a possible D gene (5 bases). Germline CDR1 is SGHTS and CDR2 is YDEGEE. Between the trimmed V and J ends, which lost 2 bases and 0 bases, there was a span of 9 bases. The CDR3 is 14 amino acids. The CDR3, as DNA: TGTGCCAGCAGCTTCTCAGGGAACTCCTACGAGCAGTACGTC. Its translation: CASSFSGNSYEQYV.

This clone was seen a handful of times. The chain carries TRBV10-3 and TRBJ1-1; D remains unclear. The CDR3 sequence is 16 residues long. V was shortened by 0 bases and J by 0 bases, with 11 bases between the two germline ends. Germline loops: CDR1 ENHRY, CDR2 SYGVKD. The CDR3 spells CAISESNRGLNTEAFF. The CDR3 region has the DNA TGTGCCATCAGTGAGTCGAACCGGGGTTTGAACACTGAAGCTTTCTTT.

The CDR3 loop reads CASIISGETTEAFF. Written as DNA, the CDR3 is TGTGCCAGCATCATAAGCGGGGAGACCACTGAAGCTTTCTTT. The rearrangement links TRBV28 to TRBJ1-1; D gene uncertain. Germline V lookup: CDR1 MDHEN, CDR2 SYDVKM. The CDR3 totals 14 residues. V shed 7 bases and J shed 4 bases, with 16 bases lying between them.

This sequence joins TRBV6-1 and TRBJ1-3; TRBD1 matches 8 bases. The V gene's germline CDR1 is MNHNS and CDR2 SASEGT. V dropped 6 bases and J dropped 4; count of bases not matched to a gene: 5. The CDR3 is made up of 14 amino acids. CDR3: CASSLWDRGNTIYF. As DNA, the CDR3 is TGTGCCAGCAGCCTGTGGGACAGGGGAAACACCATATATTTT.

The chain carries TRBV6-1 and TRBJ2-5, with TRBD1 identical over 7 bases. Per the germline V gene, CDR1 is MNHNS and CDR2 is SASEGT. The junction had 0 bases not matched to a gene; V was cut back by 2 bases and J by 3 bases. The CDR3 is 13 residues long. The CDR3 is CASSEQGEETQYF. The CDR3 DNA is TGTGCCAGCAGTGAACAGGGGGAAGAGACCCAGTACTTC.

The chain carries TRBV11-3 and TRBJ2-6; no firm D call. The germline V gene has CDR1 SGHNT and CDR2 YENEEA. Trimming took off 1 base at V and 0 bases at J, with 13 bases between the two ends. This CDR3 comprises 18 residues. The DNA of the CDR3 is TGTGCCAGCAGCTTAGTCCAAACCGGGTCCTCTGGGGCCAACGTCCTGACTTTC. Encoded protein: CASSLVQTGSSGANVLTF.

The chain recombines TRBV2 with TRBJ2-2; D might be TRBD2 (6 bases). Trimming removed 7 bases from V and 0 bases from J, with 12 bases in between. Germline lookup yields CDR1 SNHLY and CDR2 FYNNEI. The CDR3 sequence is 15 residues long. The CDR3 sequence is CASTGDLTNTGELFF. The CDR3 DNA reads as TGTGCCAGCACGGGGGACCTAACGAACACCGGGGAGCTGTTTTTT.

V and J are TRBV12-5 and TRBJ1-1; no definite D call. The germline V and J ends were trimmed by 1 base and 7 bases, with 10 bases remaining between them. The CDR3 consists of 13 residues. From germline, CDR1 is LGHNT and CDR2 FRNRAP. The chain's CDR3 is CASGLASGHEAFF. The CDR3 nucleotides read TGTGCTAGTGGTTTGGCGTCAGGCCATGAAGCTTTCTTT.

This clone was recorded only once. This CDR3 reads CASSPLAGEVYSTGELFF. CDR3 bases: TGTGCCAGCAGCCCACTAGCGGGGGAGGTCTATAGCACCGGGGAGCTGTTTTTT. This rearrangement joins TRBV14 to TRBJ2-2, with 11 bases aligning to TRBD2. CDR3 length: 18 residues. Germline-derived CDR1 and CDR2 are SGHDN and FVKESK. The V and J ends lost 4 bases and 4 bases, in that order; junction bases with no gene match: 11. The whole variable domain, filled in from reference TRBV14 and TRBJ2-2, reads EAGVTQFPSHSVIEKGQTVTLRCDPISGHDNLYWYRRVMGKEIKFLLHFVKESKQDESGMPNNRFLAERTGGTYSTLKVQPAELEDSGVYFCASSPLAGEVYSTGELFFGEGSRLTVL.

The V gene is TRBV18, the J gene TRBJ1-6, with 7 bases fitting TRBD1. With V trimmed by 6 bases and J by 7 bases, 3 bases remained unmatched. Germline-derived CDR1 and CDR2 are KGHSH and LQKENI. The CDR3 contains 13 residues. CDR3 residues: CASSTGRNSPLHF. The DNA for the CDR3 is TGTGCCAGCTCGACAGGGAGGAATTCACCCCTCCACTTT.